Listed below are T cell receptor beta chains from one sample, sequenced in a study of blood T cell repertoires in COVID-19. Method: immunoSEQ multiplex PCR; TCRdb's copy keeps in-frame clones and lacks some. The data hold around 200,000 clones, with about four fifths observed a single time. Input material: peripheral blood. These receptor sequences come from a human donor in a cohort sampled during active COVID-19. The CDR3 runs from the conserved cysteine through the conserved F or W. The order of the fields is J gene, clone size, D gene, V gene, CDR3 protein, CDR3 DNA. The D gene is left open where the match is weak. The size of a clone is reported for some rows only, either as once, few or many, or as a class for expanded clones.

TRBJ1-2	-	TRBD1	TRBV3-1/TRBV3-2	CASSQEEGGLYGYTF	TGTGCCAGCAGCCAAGAGGAAGGGGGCCTCTATGGCTACACCTTC
TRBJ1-4	once	-	TRBV5-5	CASSLTDNEKLFF	TGTGCCAGCAGCTTGACAGATAATGAAAAACTGTTTTTT
TRBJ1-6	-	-	TRBV6-5	CASSSIGGALGSPLHF	TGTGCCAGCAGTTCCATAGGGGGGGCACTAGGATCACCCCTCCACTTT
TRBJ2-7	-	-	TRBV13	CASSVRGGYEQYF	TGTGCCAGCAGCGTGAGGGGGGGCTACGAGCAGTACTTC
TRBJ1-6	-	TRBD1	TRBV6-5	CASSRDRWPDSPLHF	TGTGCCAGCAGTAGGGACAGGTGGCCGGATTCACCCCTCCACTTT
TRBJ1-6	-	-	TRBV10-3	CAISSNRDSPLHF	TGTGCCATCAGCTCTAACAGAGATTCACCCCTCCACTTT
TRBJ1-5	-	TRBD1	TRBV4-1	CASSQDGTGGNQPQHF	TGCGCCAGCAGCCAAGATGGGACAGGGGGCAATCAGCCCCAGCATTTT
TRBJ1-4	-	-	TRBV15	CATREGGVTEKLFF	TGTGCCACCCGGGAGGGGGGCGTGACGGAAAAACTGTTTTTT
TRBJ2-1	once	-	TRBV3-1/TRBV3-2	CASSQDGAGQFF	TGTGCCAGCAGCCAAGACGGCGCAGGGCAGTTCTTC
TRBJ2-3	-	-	TRBV11-2	CASSLVGRPLDTQYF	TGTGCCAGCAGCTTAGTAGGCAGGCCTTTAGATACGCAGTATTTT
TRBJ2-2	once	TRBD2	TRBV2	CASRFNPGTTPGELFF	TGTGCCAGCAGATTCAACCCCGGGACTACCCCCGGGGAGCTGTTTTTT
TRBJ2-7	-	TRBD1	TRBV3-1/TRBV3-2	CASSQASGGYEQYF	TGTGCCAGCAGCCAAGCCTCAGGGGGCTACGAGCAGTACTTC
TRBJ1-2	-	-	TRBV19	CASSPFEGAGYGYTF	TGTGCCAGTAGTCCTTTTGAGGGCGCAGGCTATGGCTACACCTTC
TRBJ2-7	-	-	TRBV19	CASSIDLGDTPPYEQYF	TGTGCCAGTAGTATAGATCTGGGGGACACCCCGCCCTACGAGCAGTACTTC
TRBJ1-1	-	-	TRBV13	CASSVGGQSTEAFF	TGTGCCAGCAGCGTCGGGGGGCAGTCCACTGAAGCTTTCTTT
TRBJ1-4	-	-	TRBV5-8	CASSFRGVEKLFF	TGTGCCAGCAGCTTCAGGGGTGTGGAAAAACTGTTTTTT
TRBJ1-6	-	-	TRBV6-5	CASDGRERSPLHF	TGTGCCAGCGACGGCAGGGAAAGATCACCCCTCCACTTT
TRBJ1-5	few	-	TRBV10-2	CASSVAGVSNQPQHF	TGCGCCAGCAGTGTTGCGGGCGTGAGCAATCAGCCCCAGCATTTT
TRBJ2-2	-	-	TRBV5-1	CASSLYVGAFNTGELFF	TGCGCCAGCAGCTTGTATGTGGGGGCCTTTAACACCGGGGAGCTGTTTTTT
TRBJ2-1	-	TRBD2	TRBV11-3	CASSPGGSGRTSNEQFF	TGTGCCAGCAGCCCGGGGGGATCGGGGAGAACGAGCAATGAGCAGTTCTTC
TRBJ2-1	-	-	TRBV14	CASSRTDRGNEQFF	TGTGCCAGCAGCCGGACAGACAGAGGCAATGAGCAGTTCTTC
TRBJ2-1	-	-	TRBV6-5	CASSPLGNEQFF	TGTGCCAGCAGTCCGCTCGGGAATGAGCAGTTCTTC